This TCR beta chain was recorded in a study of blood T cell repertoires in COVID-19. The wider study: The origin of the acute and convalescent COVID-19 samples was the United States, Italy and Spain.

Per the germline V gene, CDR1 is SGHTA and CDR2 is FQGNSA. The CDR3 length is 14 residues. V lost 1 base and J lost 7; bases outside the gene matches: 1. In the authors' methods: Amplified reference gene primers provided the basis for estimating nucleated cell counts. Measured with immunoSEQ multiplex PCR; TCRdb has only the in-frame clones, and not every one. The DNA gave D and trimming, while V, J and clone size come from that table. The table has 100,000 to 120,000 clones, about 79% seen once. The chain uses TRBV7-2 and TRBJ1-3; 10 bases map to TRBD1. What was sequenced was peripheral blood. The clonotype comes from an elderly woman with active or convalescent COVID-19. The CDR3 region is CASSLVGQGNTIYF. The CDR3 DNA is TGTGCCAGCAGCTTAGTGGGACAGGGGAACACCATATATTTT.